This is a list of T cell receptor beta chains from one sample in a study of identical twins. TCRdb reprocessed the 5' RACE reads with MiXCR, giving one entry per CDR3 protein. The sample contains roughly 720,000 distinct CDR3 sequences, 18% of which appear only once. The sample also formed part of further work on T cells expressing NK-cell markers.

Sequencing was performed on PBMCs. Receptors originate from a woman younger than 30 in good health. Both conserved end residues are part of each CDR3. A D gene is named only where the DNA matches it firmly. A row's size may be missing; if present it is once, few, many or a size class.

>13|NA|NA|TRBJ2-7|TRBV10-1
CASSESSTYEQYF
TGCGCCAGCAGTGAGTCCTCTACCTACGAGCAGTACTTC
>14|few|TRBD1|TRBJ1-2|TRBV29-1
CSVMGQGVYYGYTF
TGCAGCGTAATGGGACAGGGGGTTTACTATGGCTACACCTTC
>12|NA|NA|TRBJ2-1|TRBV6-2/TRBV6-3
CASREGPNEQFF
TGTGCCAGCAGAGAAGGACCAAATGAGCAGTTCTTC
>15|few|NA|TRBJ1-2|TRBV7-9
CASSLGGRGDYGYTF
TGTGCCAGCAGCTTAGGGGGCCGAGGTGACTATGGCTACACCTTC
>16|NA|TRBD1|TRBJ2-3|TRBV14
CASSQHLGQGEDTQYF
TGTGCCAGCAGCCAACATTTGGGACAGGGAGAAGATACGCAGTATTTT
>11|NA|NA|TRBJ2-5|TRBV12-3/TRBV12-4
CASRYSETQYF
TGTGCCAGCCGGTACTCAGAGACCCAGTACTTC
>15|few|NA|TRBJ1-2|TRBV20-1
CSARDRADTLEGYTF
TGCAGTGCTAGAGATCGCGCGGACACCCTAGAGGGCTACACCTTC
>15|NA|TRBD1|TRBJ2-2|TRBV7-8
CASSHRQGRTGELFF
TGTGCCAGCAGCCACCGACAGGGGAGGACCGGGGAGCTGTTTTTT
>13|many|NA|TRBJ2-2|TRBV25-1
CASQGQNTGELFF
TGTGCCAGCCAGGGACAGAACACCGGGGAGCTGTTTTTT
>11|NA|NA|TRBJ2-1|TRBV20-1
CSAYRGNEQFF
TGCAGTGCTTATCGTGGGAATGAGCAGTTCTTC
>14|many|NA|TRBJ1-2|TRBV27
CASRKGGGNYGYTF
TGTGCCAGCAGAAAAGGGGGGGGAAACTATGGCTACACCTTC
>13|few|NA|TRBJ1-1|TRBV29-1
CSVEKGHDTEAFF
TGCAGCGTTGAAAAAGGGCATGACACTGAAGCTTTCTTT
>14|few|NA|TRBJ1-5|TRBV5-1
CASSMEGGGQPQHF
TGCGCCAGCAGCATGGAGGGAGGCGGTCAGCCCCAGCATTTT
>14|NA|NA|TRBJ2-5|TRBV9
CASSVAGVRETQYF
TGTGCCAGCAGCGTAGCGGGGGTTAGAGAGACCCAGTACTTC
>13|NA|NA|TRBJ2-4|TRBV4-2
CASSQGGVNIQYF
TGTGCCAGCAGCCAAGGGGGAGTAAACATTCAGTACTTC
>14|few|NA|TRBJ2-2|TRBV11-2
CATQGSSNTGELFF
TGTGCCACCCAGGGGTCATCTAACACCGGGGAGCTGTTTTTT
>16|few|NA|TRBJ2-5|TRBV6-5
CASSYSKEGGWETQYF
TGTGCCAGCAGTTACTCGAAAGAGGGCGGATGGGAGACCCAGTACTTC
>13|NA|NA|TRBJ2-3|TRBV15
CATSRGPEDTQYF
TGTGCCACCAGCAGAGGTCCGGAAGATACGCAGTATTTT
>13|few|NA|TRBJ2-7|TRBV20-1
CSASNPNYYEQYF
TGCAGTGCTTCCAACCCGAACTACTACGAGCAGTACTTC
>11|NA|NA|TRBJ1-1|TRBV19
CASKGMTEAFF
TGTGCCAGTAAGGGGATGACTGAAGCTTTCTTT
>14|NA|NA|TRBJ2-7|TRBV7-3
CASSPAPNAYEQYF
TGTGCCAGCAGCCCTGCCCCGAACGCCTACGAGCAGTACTTC
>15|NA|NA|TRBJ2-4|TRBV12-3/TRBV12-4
CASSKTGLAKNIQYF
TGTGCCAGCAGTAAGACAGGTCTAGCCAAAAACATTCAGTACTTC
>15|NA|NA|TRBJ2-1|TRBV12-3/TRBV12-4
CASSPESSSYNEQFF
TGTGCCAGCAGCCCCGAATCGAGCTCCTACAATGAGCAGTTCTTC
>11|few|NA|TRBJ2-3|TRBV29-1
CSVRRTDTQYF
TGCAGCGTCAGGAGGACAGATACGCAGTATTTT